This T cell receptor (beta chain) was retrieved from a study of T cells in Graves' hyperthyroidism and ophthalmopathy (dated 2019 in TCRdb). Turning to the overall study: Peripheral blood was sampled at the time of initial diagnosis, prior to any treatment. TCR Vbeta CDR3 sequencing of 120 to 150 peripheral blood samples (43 ophthalmopathy, roughly 72 hyperthyroidism and roughly 17 progressor patients) is reported in the paper. To identify TCR V-J signatures that set the groups apart, the researchers used a discovery cohort of roughly 100 patients, made up of under 50 with Graves' ophthalmopathy and about 59 with stable Graves' hyperthyroidism. The roughly 100 discovery patients were randomly divided into training and test sets at a 7:3 ratio. Prospective prediction of ophthalmopathy was tested in an independent validation cohort of approximately 19 hyperthyroidism patients and 17 patients who later progressed to ophthalmopathy. Thyroid tissue and blood T-cell repertoires from six Graves' hyperthyroidism patients were also compared in the study. After blood sampling, hyperthyroidism patients were treated with methimazole at a starting dose of 30 mg daily, and ophthalmopathy patients were treated with high-dose intravenous methylprednisolone.

Amplification of TCR beta CDR3 regions was carried out from RNA transcripts. For the first round of RT-PCR on the TCR CDR3, the HTBI primer set was used together with the Qiagen OneStep RT-PCR kit. A second multiplex PCR round built the libraries, followed by size selection and purification. Sequencing of the libraries was done on an Illumina HiSeq2000 using paired-end 100 bp reads. The original methods were these. Raw data were processed with SOAPnuke, discarding reads with adapters, uncalled bases, mean Phred below 15, or no exact constant-primer or identifier match. COPE v1.2.5 was used to merge high-quality paired reads, and clonotypes were defined as unique nucleotide sequences. MiTCR v1.1 was used to align the clonotypes against IMGT TRBV, TRBD and TRBJ reference segments. Only V-J combinations with frequency above 0.0001, covering 99.2% of repertoires, were analysed. The TCS score was defined as F50 (clonal expansion) divided by E x V (chaos), with BLOSUM62-based TCRdist calculated between CDR3 peptides within each V-J. Welch's t-statistics and random forest reduced some 510 V-J features to 10 to 15, which were used in a naive Bayes classifier (R e1071). In-frame beta chains were kept once TCRdb had trimmed the public reads at Q25 with fastp and called clones with MiXCR. Duplicate CDR3 protein sequences are folded into a single record with the most common DNA and genes. TCRdb, not the authors, supplied the V and J calls. The sample table lists around 540,000 distinct CDR3 sequences, around 15% of them with a count of one. Together, the top ten hold around 32% of the sample.

Ophthalmopathy patients had moderately to severely active disease, with a Clinical Activity Score of 3 or more, a NOSPECS grade of 4 or more, and a disease duration of less than 3 months. The study excluded patients with uncontrolled infections, other autoimmune diseases, pregnancy or lactation. Diagnoses were based on clinical symptoms, serum thyroxine and TRAb, thyroid ultrasound and orbital computed tomography. PBMCs were separated from around 9.1 ml of fresh peripheral blood using Ficoll-Paque density gradient centrifugation. Total RNA was extracted using Trizol reagent, and RNA quality was assessed on an Agilent 2100 Bioanalyzer. Overall results and qualifications from the work: Most expanded thyroid clonotypes (frequency above 0.001) were also detected in blood, suggesting blood repertoires may reflect thyroid immune responses. During validation, the model predicted progression to ophthalmopathy a median of around six months ahead of onset, with 60% to 71% sensitivity and about 75% specificity. A 13 V-J signature model separated ophthalmopathy from stable hyperthyroidism, with around 88% sensitivity and roughly 81% specificity in cross-validation and 80%/75% in testing. No statistical method was used to fix the sample size in advance, and group allocation was not hidden from the investigators.

This clonotype was observed a handful of times. Its antigen has not been determined. The record has no base qualities; no much larger clone is one base away. The CDR3 holds 15 amino acids from the cysteine to the phenylalanine. Kept here is only the CDR3 DNA, which spans 45 bases and is read in frame from base 1. The germline V gene sets CDR1 to SGHTA and CDR2 to FQGNSA. The V and J ends are trimmed by 6 bases and 2 bases, leaving 16 bases between them. The receptor was derived from a woman in her thirties with Graves' ophthalmopathy. The rearrangement combines TRBV7-2 with TRBJ1-2, with no D gene named confidently. Input material: blood. The DNA is TGTGCCAGCAGACAAGGCCTCACGGAGAACTATGGCTACACCTTC. Protein translation: CASRQGLTENYGYTF.